This T cell receptor beta chain was obtained from a study of blood T cell repertoires in COVID-19. Assay used: immunoSEQ multiplex PCR; TCRdb lists only in-frame clones, some missing. The profile shows 100,000 to 150,000 clones, roughly 72% of them singletons. In germline, CDR1 is SGHAT, CDR2 FQNNGV. V lost 5 bases and J 4 bases, leaving 15 bases between the germline ends. This CDR3 has 16 amino acids. The sequence derives from a man aged 60 to 75 with acute or convalescent COVID-19. Material: peripheral blood. The gene calls are TRBV11-2 and TRBJ2-6; D gene ambiguous. CDR3: CASSRYTVSGANVLTF. For the CDR3, the DNA is TGTGCCAGCAGCCGATACACAGTCTCCGGGGCCAACGTCCTGACTTTC.